Below are 3 T cell receptor beta chains sequenced from a single sample in a study of T cell changes during pregnancy in multiple sclerosis (dated by TCRdb to about 2019). The library was generated by the immunoSEQ multiplex PCR assay. Sourced from immuneACCESS, this table was stored by TCRdb with only in-frame sequences that have V and J called. A share of the clones is absent; for the studies checked, an unresolved V gene accounts for under half, and the remainder has no known explanation. For this sample the table gives approximately 70,000 clones, of which 89% were detected only once. Clones ranked in the top ten supply over 0.8% of the sample. The sequencing here drew on peripheral blood, taken in the first trimester of pregnancy. The receptors shown here come from a female donor in good health, enrolled as a control in a pregnancy study.

The chain combines TRBV9 with TRBJ1-1; possibly TRBD1 for D (5 bases). Trimming pared 1 base from V and 2 bases from J, leaving 9 bases between. This CDR3 has 14 amino acids. Germline CDR1 reads SGDLS; CDR2 reads YYNGEE. CDR3: CASSVQGANTEAFF. The CDR3 DNA follows: TGTGCCAGCAGCGTACAAGGGGCTAACACTGAAGCTTTCTTT.

The V and J genes are TRBV7-2 and TRBJ2-7; D is possibly TRBD1 (5 bases). The CDR3 consists of 13 residues. Germline lookup yields CDR1 SGHTA and CDR2 FQGNSA. V lost 0 bases to trimming and J lost 3 bases, with 6 bases between them. DNA for the CDR3: TGTGCCAGCAGCTTAGCAGGGGTCTACGAGCAGTACTTC. It is translated as CASSLAGVYEQYF.

This rearrangement joins TRBV11-2 to TRBJ2-1, with 8 bases lining up with TRBD2. The V gene's germline CDR1 is SGHAT and CDR2 FQNNGV. V trimming: 2 bases; J trimming: 5 bases; junction bases outside the gene matches: 5. This CDR3 comprises 15 residues. CDR3 DNA sequence: TGTGCCAGCAGCTTAAGTCTAGCGGGTAACAATGAGCAGTTCTTC. Its protein is CASSLSLAGNNEQFF.